The source of this T cell receptor (beta chain) is a study of T cells in Graves' hyperthyroidism and ophthalmopathy. Study-wide background: Prior to any treatment, at the point of initial diagnosis, peripheral blood was collected.

Study-wide points: Blood also carried most thyroid clonotypes expanded above 0.001.

Amplified TCR beta CDR3 regions derived from RNA transcripts. The study used the HTBI primer set for a first-round RT-PCR of the TCR CDR3. TCRdb re-called the multiplex PCR reads with MiXCR, one entry per CDR3 protein. The top ten clones hold around 12% of a sample with hundreds of thousands of distinct CDR3 sequences, roughly 15% of them seen once. On this clonotype: The antigen is unknown.

Inclusion characteristics of ophthalmopathy patients comprised a Clinical Activity Score of at least 3, a NOSPECS grade of at least 4, and duration under 3 months. This clonotype was obtained from a woman between 50 and 59 years old with Graves' ophthalmopathy. The source material was blood.

CDR3 loop: CAWRGSPNEQFF. Here the CDR3 DNA reads TGTGCCTGGAGAGGTAGCCCCAATGAGCAGTTCTTC. V usage is TRBV30 and J usage is TRBJ2-1; D gene unclear. The CDR3 extends over 12 amino acids. The V end was cut by 3 bases, the J end by 6 bases, with 9 bases between. Looked up from germline, CDR1 is GTSNPN and CDR2 is SVGIG (reference sequence).